The 8 T cell receptor beta chains presented below share a single source sample, sequenced in a study of identical twins' blood T cells (dated by TCRdb to the early 2010s). The library was made by 5' RACE. Instrument used: Illumina Genome Analyzer IIx. The public reads were run again by TCRdb, first through fastp at Q25 and then through MiXCR, and only productive beta chains were kept. All rows with the same CDR3 protein become a single entry with the most common DNA and genes. Here the sample has hundreds of thousands of distinct CDR3 sequences; over 25% occur a single time. 5.5% to 7% of the sample is taken by the ten largest. Material for sequencing was PBMCs. These receptors originate from a woman aged 18 to 50 in good health.

This clonotype was counted between two and nine times. The rearrangement links TRBV20-1 to TRBJ2-3, with TRBD1 identical over 7 bases. The CDR3 is 14 amino acids. V dropped 3 bases and J dropped 5; count of bases not matched to a gene: 8. Per the germline V gene, CDR1 is DFQATT and CDR2 is SNEGSKA (reference sequence). The CDR3 loop is CSASPTGDGDTQYF. CDR3 sequence (DNA): TGCAGTGCTAGTCCCACAGGGGACGGAGATACGCAGTATTTT.

The chain uses TRBV29-1 and TRBJ1-1; D may be TRBD1 (5 bases). Trimming cost V 0 bases and J 2 bases, with 10 bases left between them. The CDR3 length is 14 residues. The germline CDR1 and CDR2 sequences are SQVTM and ANQGSEA. This CDR3 is CSVEDRRGNTEAFF. CDR3 sequence (DNA): TGCAGCGTTGAAGATAGGAGGGGCAACACTGAAGCTTTCTTT.

This clonotype was seen more than once but under ten times. In DNA, the CDR3 is TGCAGTGCTAGAGATGGGGAGGGGGCGCTGGAGACCCAGTACTTC. Its protein is CSARDGEGALETQYF. V usage is TRBV20-1 and J usage is TRBJ2-5; D assignment may be TRBD1 or TRBD2 (7 bases each). The V gene lost 0 bases and the J gene lost 5 bases, with 16 bases spanning the gap. Germline CDR1 reads DFQATT; CDR2 reads SNEGSKA (reference sequence). The CDR3 is 15 amino acids.

This clonotype was seen a handful of times. The CDR3 DNA reads TGCAGTGCTACCGGGACTAGCGGGGGGAATACGCAGTATTTT. It codes for CSATGTSGGNTQYF. The chain links TRBV20-1 to TRBJ2-3, with 15 bases identical to TRBD2. From germline, CDR1 is DFQATT and CDR2 SNEGSKA (reference sequence). V gave up 4 bases and J gave up 7 bases; unmatched junction bases: 3. The CDR3 is 14 amino acids.

This clonotype has a handful of counts. The chain has TRBV6-2 or TRBV6-3 and TRBJ2-4; D gene ambiguous. The CDR3 runs to 14 residues. V was pared by 5 bases and J by 4 bases, with 12 bases between. The germline gives CDR1 MNHEY, CDR2 SVGEGT. Here the CDR3 DNA reads TGTGCCAGCAGTGATTCTCTCGCGAAAAACATTCAGTACTTC. Residues: CASSDSLAKNIQYF.

V gene TRBV29-1 combines with J gene TRBJ2-4, with D possibly matching TRBD1 (5 bases). The germline V and J ends were trimmed by 7 bases and 2 bases, with 9 bases remaining between them. The CDR3 runs to 12 residues. The V gene's germline CDR1 is SQVTM and CDR2 ANQGSEA. The CDR3 coding sequence is TGCAGCGATGTGGGGCCCAAAAACATTCAGTACTTC. Its protein product is CSDVGPKNIQYF.

This clonotype came up a few times. The chain links TRBV9 to TRBJ1-6; the D is unclear. Germline CDR1 and CDR2: SGDLS and YYNGEE. The CDR3 runs 15 residues. V was trimmed by 1 base and J by 8 bases, leaving 13 bases between them. Here the CDR3 reads CASSVWTYPDSPLHF. DNA for the CDR3: TGTGCCAGCAGCGTATGGACCTACCCCGATTCACCCCTCCACTTT.

The chain is built from TRBV5-1 and TRBJ1-1, with D tentatively TRBD1 (6 bases). CDR1 is SGHRS, CDR2 YFSETQ, per germline. Trimming stripped 1 base from V and 7 bases from J, with 17 bases between. The CDR3 contains 15 residues. The CDR3 loop is CASSLPSHRVSEAFF. CDR3 DNA sequence: TGCGCCAGCAGCTTGCCCTCCCACAGGGTTAGTGAAGCTTTCTTT.